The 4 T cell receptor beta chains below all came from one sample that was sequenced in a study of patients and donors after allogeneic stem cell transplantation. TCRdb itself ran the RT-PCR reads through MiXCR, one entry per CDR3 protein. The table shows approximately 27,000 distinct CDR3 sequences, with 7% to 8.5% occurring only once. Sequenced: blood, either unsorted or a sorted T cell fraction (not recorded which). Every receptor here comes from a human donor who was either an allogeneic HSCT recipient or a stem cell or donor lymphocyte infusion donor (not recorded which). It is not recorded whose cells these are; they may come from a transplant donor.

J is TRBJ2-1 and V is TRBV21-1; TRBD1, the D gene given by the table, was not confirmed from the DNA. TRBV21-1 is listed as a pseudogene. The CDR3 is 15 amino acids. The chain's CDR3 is CASSKTQGIYNEQFF. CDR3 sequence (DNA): TGTGCCAGCAGCAAAACACAGGGCATATACAATGAGCAGTTCTTC.

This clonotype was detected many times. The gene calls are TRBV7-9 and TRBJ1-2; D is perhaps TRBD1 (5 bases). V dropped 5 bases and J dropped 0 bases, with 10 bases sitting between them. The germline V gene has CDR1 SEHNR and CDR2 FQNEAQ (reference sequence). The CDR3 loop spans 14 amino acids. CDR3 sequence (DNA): TGTGCCAGCAGCCACAGGACTACTAACTATGGCTACACCTTC. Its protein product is CASSHRTTNYGYTF.

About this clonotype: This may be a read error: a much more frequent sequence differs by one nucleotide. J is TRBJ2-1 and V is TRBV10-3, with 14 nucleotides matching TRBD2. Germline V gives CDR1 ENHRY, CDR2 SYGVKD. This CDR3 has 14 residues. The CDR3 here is CGASGLAGANEQFF. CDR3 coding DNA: TGTGGCGCATCGGGACTAGCGGGAGCCAATGAGCAGTTCTTC.

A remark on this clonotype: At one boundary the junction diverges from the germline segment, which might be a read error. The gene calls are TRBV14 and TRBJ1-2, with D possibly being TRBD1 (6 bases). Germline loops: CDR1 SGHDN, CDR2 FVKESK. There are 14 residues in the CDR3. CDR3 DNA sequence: TGTGTCAGCAGCCAAACTACAGGGACATATGGCTACACCTTC. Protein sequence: CVSSQTTGTYGYTF. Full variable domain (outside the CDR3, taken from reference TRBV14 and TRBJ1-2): EAGVTQFPSHSVIEKGQTVTLRCDPISGHDNLYWYRRVMGKEIKFLLHFVKESKQDESGMPNNRFLAERTGGTYSTLKVQPAELEDSGVYFCVSSQTTGTYGYTFGSGTRLTVV.